The TCR beta chain described here comes from a study of T cell clones after liver transplantation. Study summary: TCRbeta sequencing after a pre-transplant mixed lymphocyte reaction identified graft-donor-reactive clones, later tracked in post-transplant blood.

This clone was seen once. Clones were sequenced by immunoSEQ multiplex PCR, and TCRdb holds only the in-frame ones, with some missing. The profile shows tens of thousands of clones, roughly 80% of them singletons. The CDR3 has 14 residues. The germline gives CDR1 MDHEN, CDR2 SYDVKM. With V trimmed by 3 bases and J by 3 bases, 0 bases remained unmatched. This chain connects TRBV28 to TRBJ1-3; 9 positions agree with TRBD1. The source material was CD4+ T cells from blood, sampled 12 months after liver transplant. This receptor was taken from a human patient who received a liver transplant. Some T cells may be transferred from the graft donor. The CDR3 sequence: CASSLTGGGNTIYF. The DNA of the CDR3 is TGTGCCAGCAGTTTGACAGGGGGTGGAAACACCATATATTTT.